The next 7 T cell receptor beta chains were all read from a single sample in a study of response to subunit inactivated influenza vaccine. TCRdb reprocessed the RT-PCR reads via MiXCR and lists one record per CDR3 protein. This sample has a few hundred thousand distinct CDR3 sequences, with about 15% found just once. The sequencing here drew on PBMCs from blood, taken about 11 days after vaccination. The source of these receptors is a middle-aged man who received an inactivated influenza vaccine.

This sequence joins TRBV5-1 and TRBJ1-1; 12 bases are a match to TRBD1. V lost 2 bases to trimming and J lost 5 bases; unmatched junction nucleotides: 7. The CDR3 totals 16 residues. Germline V gene data show CDR1 as SGHRS and CDR2 as YFSETQ. DNA of the CDR3: TGCGCCAGCAGCTTAACCGCGGGACAGGGGGCAACTGAAGCTTTCTTT. Its translation: CASSLTAGQGATEAFF.

This clonotype was counted at least ten times. The chain links TRBV5-1 to TRBJ2-1; 10 nucleotides match TRBD2. This CDR3 has 18 amino acids. The germline gives CDR1 SGHRS, CDR2 YFSETQ. With V trimmed by 5 bases and J by 0 bases, 11 bases remained unmatched. CDR3 amino acids: CASSSGGPILDSYNEQFF. The CDR3 DNA reads TGCGCCAGCAGTAGCGGGGGGCCTATTCTTGACTCCTACAATGAGCAGTTCTTC.

CDR3 nucleotides: TGTGCCAGCAGCTCTACAGGGGTCACCGGGGAGCTGTTTTTT. This encodes CASSSTGVTGELFF. This sequence joins TRBV7-7 and TRBJ2-2; 7 nucleotides match TRBD1. V was pared by 4 bases and J by 4 bases, with 3 bases of the junction left unmatched. This CDR3 is built from 14 residues. The germline gives CDR1 SSHAT, CDR2 FNYEAQ (reference sequence).

The chain is built from TRBV27 and TRBJ2-1; the match to TRBD2 covers 10 bases. The CDR3 has 18 residues. In germline, CDR1 is MNHEY, CDR2 SMNVEV (reference sequence). Trimming at V came to 4 bases and at J to 6 bases, leaving 15 bases not matched to a gene. CDR3 DNA sequence: TGTGCCAGCAGTTCCAATCTAGCGGGAGACACCGAGAGCAATGAGCAGTTCTTC. Its protein product is CASSSNLAGDTESNEQFF.

This clonotype has ten or more counts. J is TRBJ1-1 and V is TRBV5-1; D remains unclear. In germline, CDR1 is SGHRS, CDR2 YFSETQ. The CDR3 loop spans 13 amino acids. V lost 4 bases to trimming and J lost 1 base, with 8 bases between them. This chain's CDR3 is CASSPRQNTEAFF. The CDR3 DNA reads TGCGCCAGCAGCCCGAGACAGAACACTGAAGCTTTCTTT.

This clonotype was detected only a few times. V gene TRBV5-1 combines with J gene TRBJ1-2, with D possibly being TRBD1 (5 bases). The germline V gene has CDR1 SGHRS and CDR2 YFSETQ. Trimming removed 0 bases at V and 5 bases at J, with 11 bases between. The CDR3 has 14 amino acids. DNA for the CDR3: TGCGCCAGCAGCTTGGTGGGGCTTGTATATGGCTACACCTTC. This gives the protein CASSLVGLVYGYTF.

This clonotype came up a few times. This chain joins TRBV27 and TRBJ2-1, with 9 bases matching TRBD1. The CDR3 contains 18 residues. Germline lookup yields CDR1 MNHEY and CDR2 SMNVEV (reference sequence). Trimming cost V 5 bases and J 4 bases; bases outside gene matches: 15. The CDR3 bases are TGTGCCAGCAGTAGGGTCGGGACAGGGAGGGGATGGTACAATGAGCAGTTCTTC. This encodes CASSRVGTGRGWYNEQFF.